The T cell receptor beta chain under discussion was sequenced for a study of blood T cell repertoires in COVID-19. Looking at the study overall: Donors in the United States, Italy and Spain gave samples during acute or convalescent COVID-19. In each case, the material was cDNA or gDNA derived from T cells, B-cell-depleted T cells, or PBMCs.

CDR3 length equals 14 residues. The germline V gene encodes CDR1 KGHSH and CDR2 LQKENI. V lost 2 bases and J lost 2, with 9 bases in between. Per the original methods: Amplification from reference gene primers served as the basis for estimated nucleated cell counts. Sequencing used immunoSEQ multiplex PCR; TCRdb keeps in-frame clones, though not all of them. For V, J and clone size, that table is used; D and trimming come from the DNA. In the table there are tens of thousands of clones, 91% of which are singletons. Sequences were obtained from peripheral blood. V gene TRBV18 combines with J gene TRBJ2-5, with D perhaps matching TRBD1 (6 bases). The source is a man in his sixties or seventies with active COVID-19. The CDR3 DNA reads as TGTGCCAGCTCACCAACAGGGCCACAAGAGACCCAGTACTTC. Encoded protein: CASSPTGPQETQYF.